This T cell receptor (beta chain) came from a study of response to subunit inactivated influenza vaccine. The study, taken as a whole, reports: That few new T cells are recruited by each seasonal influenza vaccination was the authors' suggestion.

Regarding this clonotype: Its matching antigen is unknown.

TCRdb called the RT-PCR reads again in MiXCR, with one record for every CDR3 protein. This table holds 200,000 to 300,000 distinct CDR3 sequences, less than 15% found once. This clonotype originated in a man in his forties or fifties who received an inactivated influenza vaccine. The sample here was non-naive T cells sorted from PBMCs, taken 14 to 15 days before vaccination.

CDR3 residues: CSARDFGGENSPLHF. The CDR3 coding sequence is TGCAGTGCTAGAGATTTTGGAGGGGAGAATTCACCCCTCCACTTT. The V gene is TRBV20-1, the J gene TRBJ1-6, with a weak D call TRBD1 (5 bases). CDR3 length equals 15 residues. Trimming took off 0 bases at V and 7 bases at J, with 13 bases between the two ends. Germline CDR1 is DFQATT and CDR2 is SNEGSKA (reference sequence).